This T cell receptor beta chain was identified in a study of cytomegalovirus exposure and HLA in healthy donors. General study findings and limits: Common viral pathogens (according to a later analysis) appeared linked to several of the most significant clusters. Upon later analysis, HLA-associated TCR beta chains proved more clonally expanded than other, equally common chains.

On this clone itself: Its specificity is unknown.

PCR employed 60 Vbeta and 13 Jbeta primers. Data came from immunoSEQ multiplex PCR; TCRdb stores just in-frame clones and leaves some out. This table has about 160,000 clones, more than 80% appearing once. Trimming removed 5 bases from V and 7 bases from J, with 9 bases in between. Germline values: CDR1 SGHVS, CDR2 FQNEAQ. The CDR3 covers 11 residues. The source of this sequence is a woman aged 45-65 years in good health and CMV-seronegative. The V gene is TRBV7-8, the J gene TRBJ2-7; no clear D gene. Sequencing input: PBMCs. The CDR3: CASSVQLEQYF. The CDR3 nucleotides are TGTGCCAGCAGCGTCCAGTTGGAGCAGTACTTC.